This T cell receptor (beta chain) stems from a study of cytomegalovirus exposure and HLA in healthy donors. Study conclusions and caveats: When analyzed later, the rates of TCR association showed variation by HLA locus, with DRB1 the most and HLA-C the fewest.

Deletions cut 6 bases from V and 8 bases from J, with 19 bases between. CDR1 LNHDA and CDR2 SQIVND come from the germline V gene (reference sequence). This CDR3 has 15 residues. On this clone: Antigen unknown.

This PCR relied on a set of 60 Vbeta primers and 13 Jbeta primers. Here immunoSEQ multiplex PCR was the method, and the copy in TCRdb shows in-frame clones only, minus some. The table has about 130,000 clones, around 78% seen once. The clonotype originates from a man aged 35 to 55 in good health and CMV-seronegative. The sequenced material came from PBMCs. The genes are TRBV19 and TRBJ1-4; D unclear. The CDR3 nucleotides are TGTGCCAGTAGCATGAGGGCGCGGGCCGAGGAAAAACTGTTTTTT. Amino acid sequence: CASSMRARAEEKLFF. The variable domain in full, completed from reference TRBV19 and TRBJ1-4, reads DGGITQSPKYLFRKEGQNVTLSCEQNLNHDAMYWYRQDPGQGLRLIYYSQIVNDFQKGDIAEGYSVSREKKESFPLTVTSAQKNPTAFYLCASSMRARAEEKLFFGSGTQLSVL.